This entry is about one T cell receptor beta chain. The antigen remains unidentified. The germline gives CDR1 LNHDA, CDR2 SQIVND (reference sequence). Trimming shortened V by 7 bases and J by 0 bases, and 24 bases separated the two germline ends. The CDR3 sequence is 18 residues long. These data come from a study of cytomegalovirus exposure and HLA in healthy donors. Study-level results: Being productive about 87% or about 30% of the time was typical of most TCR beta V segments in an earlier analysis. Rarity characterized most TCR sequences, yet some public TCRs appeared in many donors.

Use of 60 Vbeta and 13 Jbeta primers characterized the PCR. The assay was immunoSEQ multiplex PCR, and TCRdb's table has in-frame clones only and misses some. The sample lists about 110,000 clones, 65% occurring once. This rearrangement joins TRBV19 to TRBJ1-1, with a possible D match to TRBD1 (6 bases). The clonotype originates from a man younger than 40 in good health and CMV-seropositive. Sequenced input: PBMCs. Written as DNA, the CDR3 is TGTGCCAGTAACGACCGGTACTCGTCAAGGGGGATGAACACTGAAGCTTTCTTT. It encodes CASNDRYSSRGMNTEAFF. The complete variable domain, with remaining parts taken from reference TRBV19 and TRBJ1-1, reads DGGITQSPKYLFRKEGQNVTLSCEQNLNHDAMYWYRQDPGQGLRLIYYSQIVNDFQKGDIAEGYSVSREKKESFPLTVTSAQKNPTAFYLCASNDRYSSRGMNTEAFFGQGTRLTVV.